This T cell receptor (beta chain) derives from a study of OX40 agonist ivuxolimab in advanced cancers. Generated by immunoSEQ multiplex PCR, the TCRdb table keeps only in-frame clones and is missing some. The table includes more than 40,000 clones, roughly four fifths detected once. The germline V and J ends were trimmed by 7 bases and 2 bases, with 11 bases remaining between them. The CDR3 is 12 residues long. CDR1 and CDR2 (germline): SQVTM, ANQGSEA. Sample: CD4+ or CD8+ T cells sorted from blood, taken in a trial of the OX40 agonist ivuxolimab. J is TRBJ1-1 and V is TRBV29-1; no definite D call. The origin of this receptor is an adult with an advanced solid tumor such as melanoma, head and neck, liver or kidney cancer. In nucleotides, the CDR3 is TGCAGCGCTTACAGCGTTAACACTGAAGCTTTCTTT. Amino acids: CSAYSVNTEAFF.